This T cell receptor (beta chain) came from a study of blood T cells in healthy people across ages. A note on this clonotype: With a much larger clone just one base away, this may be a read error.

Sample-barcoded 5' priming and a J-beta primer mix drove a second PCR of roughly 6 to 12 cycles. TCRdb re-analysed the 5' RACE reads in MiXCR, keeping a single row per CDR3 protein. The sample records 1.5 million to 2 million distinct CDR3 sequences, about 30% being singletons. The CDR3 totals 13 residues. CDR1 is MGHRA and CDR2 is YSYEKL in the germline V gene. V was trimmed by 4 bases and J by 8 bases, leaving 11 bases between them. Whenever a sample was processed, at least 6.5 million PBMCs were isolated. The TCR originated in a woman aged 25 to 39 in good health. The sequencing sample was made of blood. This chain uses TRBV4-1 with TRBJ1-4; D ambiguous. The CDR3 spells CASSRSAKEKLFF. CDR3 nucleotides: TGCGCCAGCAGCCGATCGGCGAAGGAAAAACTGTTTTTT.